The 22 T cell receptor beta chains presented below share a single source sample, sequenced in a study of CD8+ T cells in alopecia areata. Reverse transcription of extracted RNA yielded cDNA, which provided the sequencing template. Assay: immunoSEQ multiplex PCR; the TCRdb copy retains only in-frame clones and omits some. The sample contains 150,000 to 200,000 clones, approximately 52% of which appear only once. Treatment given: oral pan-JAK inhibitor, 5-10 mg twice daily. Sequencing was performed on CD4+ T cells sorted from blood, taken at approximately week 60, from a patient treated with tofacitinib. These receptors all come from a human donor with alopecia areata.

This chain joins TRBV27 and TRBJ1-2, with 7 bases that match TRBD1. The CDR3 is 15 amino acids. Trimming at V came to 5 bases and at J to 5 bases, leaving 11 bases not matched to a gene. Per the germline V gene, CDR1 is MNHEY and CDR2 is SMNVEV (reference sequence). The CDR3 spells CASSPRNTGAYGYTF. DNA of the CDR3: TGTGCCAGCAGTCCTCGAAATACAGGGGCTTATGGCTACACCTTC.

CDR3: CASSYGQGGTTEAFF. The CDR3 nucleotides read TGTGCCAGCAGTTACGGGCAGGGAGGAACCACTGAAGCTTTCTTT. The J gene is TRBJ1-1, the V gene TRBV6-5, with a weak D call TRBD1 (5 bases). V was clipped by 2 bases and J by 4 bases, with 14 bases between them. The CDR3 has 15 residues. Per germline, CDR1 MNHEY and CDR2 SVGAGI.

The rearrangement uses TRBV6-1 and TRBJ2-5; no clear D. CDR1 and CDR2 from the germline V gene are MNHNS and SASEGT. The CDR3 covers 15 residues. Trimming stripped 2 bases from V and 2 bases from J, with 12 bases between. The CDR3, as DNA: TGTGCCAGCAGTGAACAGGCCCCACTTCAAGAGACCCAGTACTTC. This sequence encodes CASSEQAPLQETQYF.

This chain uses TRBV29-1 with TRBJ2-5, with D perhaps matching TRBD1 (8 bases). CDR1 and CDR2 from the germline V gene are SQVTM and ANQGSEA. Trimming left V 0 bases short and J 5 bases short, with 10 bases between. The CDR3 contains 13 residues. The CDR3 bases are TGCAGCGTTGAAGAACAGGGGGGGGAGACCCAGTACTTC. Its translation is CSVEEQGGETQYF. The full variable domain, with the rest looked up from reference TRBV29-1 and TRBJ2-5, is SAVISQKPSRDICQRGTSLTIQCQVDSQVTMMFWYRQQPGQSLTLIATANQGSEATYESGFVIDKFPISRPNLTFSTLTVSNMSPEDSSIYLCSVEEQGGETQYFGPGTRLLVL.

The gene calls are TRBV30 and TRBJ1-2; TRBD1 is a possible D gene (5 bases). Between the trimmed V and J ends, which lost 3 bases and 7 bases, there was a span of 9 bases. The germline CDR1 and CDR2 sequences are GTSNPN and SVGIG (reference sequence). The CDR3 contains 11 residues. The CDR3 region is CAWSTGAGYTF. The CDR3 DNA sequence: TGTGCCTGGAGCACCGGGGCTGGCTACACCTTC.

The rearrangement uses TRBV18 and TRBJ2-7; tentative D call: TRBD1 (5 bases). The CDR3 is 16 amino acids. Germline loops: CDR1 KGHSH, CDR2 LQKENI. Trimming took 2 bases from V and 2 from J, leaving 16 bases between them. The CDR3 DNA sequence: TGTGCCAGCTCACCAGTACAGACCTCCAGGGCCTACGAGCAGTACTTC. Protein sequence: CASSPVQTSRAYEQYF.

The J gene is TRBJ2-7, the V gene TRBV7-9, with 13 bases fitting TRBD2. V trimming: 5 bases; J trimming: 3 bases; junction bases outside the gene matches: 4. This CDR3 contains 15 residues. Germline-derived CDR1 and CDR2 are SEHNR and FQNEAQ (reference sequence). The CDR3 sequence is CASSGGLAGYYEQYF. The DNA of the CDR3 is TGTGCCAGCAGCGGGGGACTAGCGGGGTACTACGAGCAGTACTTC. The full variable domain, its missing parts supplied by reference TRBV7-9 and TRBJ2-7, is DTGVSQNPRHKITKRGQNVTFRCDPISEHNRLYWYRQTLGQGPEFLTYFQNEAQLEKSRLLSDRFSAERPKGSFSTLEIQRTEQGDSAMYLCASSGGLAGYYEQYFGPGTRLTVT.

The chain has TRBV28 and TRBJ2-7, with 9 bases that match TRBD1. CDR3 length: 15 amino acids. The junction had 0 bases not matched to a gene; V was cut back by 0 bases and J by 0 bases. The germline V gene encodes CDR1 MDHEN and CDR2 SYDVKM. Here the CDR3 DNA reads TGTGCCAGCAGTTTATGGACAGGGGGCTCCTACGAGCAGTACTTC. Translating it yields CASSLWTGGSYEQYF.

In this sample, this clone turned up a few times. The chain combines TRBV6-5 with TRBJ2-7; D is undetermined. CDR1 is MNHEY, CDR2 SVGAGI, per germline. Trimming removed 5 bases at V and 2 bases at J, with 10 bases between. CDR3 length: 13 amino acids. CDR3 protein: CASSNPGPYEQYF. For the CDR3, the DNA is TGTGCCAGCAGTAACCCCGGGCCCTACGAGCAGTACTTC.

This chain links TRBV5-1 with TRBJ2-3; 9 bases map to TRBD2. Germline CDR1 is SGHRS and CDR2 is YFSETQ. The CDR3 loop spans 15 amino acids. After removal of 5 bases from V and 3 bases from J, the junction contained 7 bases not matched to a gene. The CDR3 spells CASSSAGGVTDTQYF. CDR3 in DNA: TGCGCCAGCAGTTCAGCGGGGGGCGTGACAGATACGCAGTATTTT.

Comment on this clone: The junction shows a germline mismatch at one end, possibly a read error. The CDR3 loop is CAGTSLRVGGDTQYF. The DNA of the CDR3 is TGCGCCGGGACTAGTCTTCGAGTGGGGGGAGATACGCAGTATTTT. V is TRBV7-9 and J is TRBJ2-3; 8 bases match TRBD2. The CDR3 has 15 residues. Germline-derived CDR1 and CDR2 are SEHNR and FQNEAQ (reference sequence).

J is TRBJ2-7 and V is TRBV7-9; D possibly uses TRBD1 or TRBD2 (5 bases each). V lost 4 bases, J lost 1 base, and 17 bases lay in between. The CDR3 totals 16 residues. The V gene's germline CDR1 is SEHNR and CDR2 FQNEAQ (reference sequence). The DNA for the CDR3 is TGTGCCAGCAGCTCTACACGGGGCGGCGAATCCTACGAGCAGTACTTC. This translates into CASSSTRGGESYEQYF.

CDR3 in DNA: TGTGCCTGGAGTACTCTGGGACAGTTCTATGGCTACACCTTC. It is translated as CAWSTLGQFYGYTF. The chain couples TRBV30 to TRBJ1-2; 7 positions agree with TRBD1. CDR3 length equals 14 residues. Germline CDR1 and CDR2: GTSNPN and SVGIG (reference sequence). Unmatched junction bases numbered 7, after V lost 2 bases and J lost 4 bases.

The chain links TRBV19 to TRBJ2-3; no clear D. Trimming took 9 bases from V and 4 from J, leaving 14 bases between them. Germline assignment: CDR1 LNHDA and CDR2 SQIVND (reference sequence). CDR3 length: 13 amino acids. The CDR3 region has the DNA TGTGCCAGCAGCAGCGTCGGGTCAGATACGCAGTATTTT. This encodes CASSSVGSDTQYF. The whole variable domain, remainder taken from reference TRBV19 and TRBJ2-3, is DGGITQSPKYLFRKEGQNVTLSCEQNLNHDAMYWYRQDPGQGLRLIYYSQIVNDFQKGDIAEGYSVSREKKESFPLTVTSAQKNPTAFYLCASSSVGSDTQYFGPGTRLTVL.

Note on this clone: The identical CDR3 is also encoded by other nucleotide sequences in the sample. The chain links TRBV6-5 to TRBJ1-4; D gene ambiguous. This CDR3 is 15 amino acids long. V was shortened by 2 bases and J by 0 bases, with 7 bases between the two germline ends. In germline, CDR1 is MNHEY, CDR2 SVGAGI. The CDR3 is CASSYGGATNEKLFF. DNA for the CDR3: TGTGCCAGCAGTTACGGAGGAGCAACTAATGAAAAACTGTTTTTT.

This clone was seen a handful of times. The gene calls are TRBV28 and TRBJ2-3; the D gene could be TRBD1 or TRBD2 (6 bases each). Looked up from germline, CDR1 is MDHEN and CDR2 is SYDVKM. CDR3 length equals 13 residues. CDR3 residues: CAEGGLYTDTQYF. CDR3 DNA: TGTGCAGAAGGGGGGCTCTACACAGATACGCAGTATTTT. Full variable domain (remainder filled in from reference TRBV28 and TRBJ2-3): DVKVTQSSRYLVKRTGEKVFLECVQDMDHENMFWYRQDPGLGLRLIYFSYDVKMKEKGDIPEGYSVSREKKERFSLILESASTNQTSMYLCAEGGLYTDTQYFGPGTRLTVL.

The chain joins TRBV6-5 to TRBJ2-7; no firm D call. CDR3 length: 14 residues. V shed 4 bases and J shed 4 bases, with 14 bases lying between them. The germline V gene has CDR1 MNHEY and CDR2 SVGAGI. The CDR3: CASSLRQTLYEQYF. The CDR3 DNA follows: TGTGCCAGCAGTTTAAGGCAGACCCTTTACGAGCAGTACTTC.

This chain joins TRBV9 and TRBJ2-2; 7 bases are a match to TRBD1. The germline CDR1 and CDR2 sequences are SGDLS and YYNGEE. The CDR3 has 15 amino acids. V was pared by 2 bases and J by 0 bases, with 1 base of the junction left unmatched. The CDR3 loop reads CASSVQGANTGELFF. For the CDR3, the DNA is TGTGCCAGCAGCGTCCAGGGGGCGAACACCGGGGAGCTGTTTTTT.

The V gene is TRBV7-2, the J gene TRBJ2-7, with unresolved D. Germline-derived CDR1 and CDR2 are SGHTA and FQGNSA. Trimming cost V 2 bases and J 6 bases, with 5 bases left between them. The CDR3 loop spans 11 amino acids. The CDR3 region has the DNA TGTGCCAGCAGCTTATTGACCGAGCAGTACTTC. Its translation is CASSLLTEQYF. Complete variable domain (other parts from reference TRBV7-2 and TRBJ2-7): GAGVSQSPSNKVTEKGKDVELRCDPISGHTALYWYRQSLGQGLEFLIYFQGNSAPDKSGLPSDRFSAERTGGSVSTLTIQRTQQEDSAVYLCASSLLTEQYFGPGTRLTVT.

This clone was found once. V and J are TRBV30 and TRBJ2-6; D is uncertain. Germline V gene lookup returns CDR1 GTSNPN and CDR2 SVGIG (reference sequence). CDR3 length equals 13 residues. Trimming removed 4 bases from V and 7 bases from J, with 11 bases in between. The CDR3 reads CAWKGSFANVLTF. In DNA, the CDR3 is TGTGCCTGGAAAGGTTCGTTCGCCAACGTCCTGACTTTC.

The chain links TRBV10-3 to TRBJ1-4, with 7 bases that match TRBD1. The V segment lost 3 bases and the J segment 4 bases; nucleotides outside the gene matches: 2. Germline CDR1 ENHRY, CDR2 SYGVKD. The CDR3 spans 14 residues. CDR3 nucleotides: TGTGCCATCAGTGATCGACAGGGTAATGAAAAACTGTTTTTT. Residues: CAISDRQGNEKLFF.

The rearrangement links TRBV7-2 to TRBJ2-5; 8 nucleotides align to TRBD1. Germline CDR1 reads SGHTA; CDR2 reads FQGNSA. Trimming took 5 bases from V and 5 from J; bases not matched to a gene: 4. The CDR3 extends over 13 amino acids. The CDR3 here is CASSRTGFETQYF. CDR3 in DNA: TGTGCCAGCAGCCGGACAGGGTTCGAGACCCAGTACTTC.